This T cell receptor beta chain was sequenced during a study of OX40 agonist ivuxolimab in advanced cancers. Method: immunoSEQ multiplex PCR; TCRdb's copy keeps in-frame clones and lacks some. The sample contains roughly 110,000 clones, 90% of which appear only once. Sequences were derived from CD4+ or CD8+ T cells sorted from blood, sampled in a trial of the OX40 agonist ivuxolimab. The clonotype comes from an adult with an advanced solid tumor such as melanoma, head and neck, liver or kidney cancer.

CDR3 nucleotide sequence: TGTGCCAGCAGCTTAGCGGGGCGGGAGACCCAGTACTTC. It codes for CASSLAGRETQYF. The V and J genes are TRBV7-2 and TRBJ2-5; the D gene is possibly TRBD1 (5 bases). V lost 0 bases and J 5 bases, leaving 7 bases between the germline ends. Looked up from germline, CDR1 is SGHTA and CDR2 is FQGNSA. The CDR3 is 13 residues long. The variable domain in full, completed from reference TRBV7-2 and TRBJ2-5, reads GAGVSQSPSNKVTEKGKDVELRCDPISGHTALYWYRQSLGQGLEFLIYFQGNSAPDKSGLPSDRFSAERTGGSVSTLTIQRTQQEDSAVYLCASSLAGRETQYFGPGTRLLVL.